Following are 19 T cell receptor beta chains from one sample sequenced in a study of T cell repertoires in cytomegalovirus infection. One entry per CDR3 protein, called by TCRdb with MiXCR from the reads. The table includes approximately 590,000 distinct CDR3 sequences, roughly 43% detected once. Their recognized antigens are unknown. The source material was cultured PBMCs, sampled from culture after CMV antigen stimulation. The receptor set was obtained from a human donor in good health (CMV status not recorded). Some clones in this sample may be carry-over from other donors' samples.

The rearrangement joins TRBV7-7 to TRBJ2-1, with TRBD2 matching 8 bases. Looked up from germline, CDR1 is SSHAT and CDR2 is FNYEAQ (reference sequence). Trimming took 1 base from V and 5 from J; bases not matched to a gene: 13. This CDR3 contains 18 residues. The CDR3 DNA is TGTGCCAGCAGCTTAGTCCCGGTCCTAGCGGGTGGGAACAATGAGCAGTTCTTC. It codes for CASSLVPVLAGGNNEQFF.

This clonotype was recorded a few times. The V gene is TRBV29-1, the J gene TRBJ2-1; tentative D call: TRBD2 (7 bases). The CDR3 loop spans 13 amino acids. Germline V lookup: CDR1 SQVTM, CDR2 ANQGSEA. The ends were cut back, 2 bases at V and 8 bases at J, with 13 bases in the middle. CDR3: CSVEKGEGDEQFF. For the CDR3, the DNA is TGCAGCGTTGAAAAAGGGGAGGGGGATGAGCAGTTCTTC.

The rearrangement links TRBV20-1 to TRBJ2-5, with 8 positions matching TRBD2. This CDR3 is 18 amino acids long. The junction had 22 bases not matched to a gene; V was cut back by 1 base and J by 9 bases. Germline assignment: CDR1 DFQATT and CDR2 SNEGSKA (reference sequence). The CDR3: CSARAEGAGGLFGAAQYF. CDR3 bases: TGCAGTGCTAGAGCGGAAGGCGCGGGGGGCCTATTTGGGGCGGCCCAGTACTTC.

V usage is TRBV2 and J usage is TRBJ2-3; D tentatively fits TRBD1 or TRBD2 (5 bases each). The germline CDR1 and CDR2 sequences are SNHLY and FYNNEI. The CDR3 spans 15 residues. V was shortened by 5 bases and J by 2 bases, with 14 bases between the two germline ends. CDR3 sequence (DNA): TGTGCCAGCAGTTGGGACGGTCCAAACACAGATACGCAGTATTTT. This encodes CASSWDGPNTDTQYF. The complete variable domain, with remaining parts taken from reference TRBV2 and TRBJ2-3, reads EPEVTQTPSHQVTQMGQEVILRCVPISNHLYFYWYRQILGQKVEFLVSFYNNEISEKSEIFDDQFSVERPDGSNFTLKIRSTKLEDSAMYFCASSWDGPNTDTQYFGPGTRLTVL.

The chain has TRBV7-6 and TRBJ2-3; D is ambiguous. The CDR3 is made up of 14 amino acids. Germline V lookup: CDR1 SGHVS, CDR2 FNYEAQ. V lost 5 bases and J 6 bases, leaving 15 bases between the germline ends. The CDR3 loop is CASSPGPALDTQYF. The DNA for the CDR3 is TGTGCCAGCAGCCCAGGACCTGCTTTGGATACGCAGTATTTT.

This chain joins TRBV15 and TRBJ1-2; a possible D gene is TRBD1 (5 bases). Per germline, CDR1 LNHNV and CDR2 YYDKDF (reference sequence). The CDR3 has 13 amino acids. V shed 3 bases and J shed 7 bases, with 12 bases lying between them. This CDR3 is CATSRNSGGGYTF. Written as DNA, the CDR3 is TGTGCCACCAGCAGGAATAGCGGGGGTGGCTACACCTTC.

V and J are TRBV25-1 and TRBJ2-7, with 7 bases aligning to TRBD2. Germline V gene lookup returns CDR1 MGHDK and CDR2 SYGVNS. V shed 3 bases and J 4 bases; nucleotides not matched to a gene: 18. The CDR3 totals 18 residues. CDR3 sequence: CASSDSLGGGSSEYEQYF. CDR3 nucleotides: TGTGCCAGCAGTGATTCACTTGGGGGAGGGTCGTCGGAATACGAGCAGTACTTC.

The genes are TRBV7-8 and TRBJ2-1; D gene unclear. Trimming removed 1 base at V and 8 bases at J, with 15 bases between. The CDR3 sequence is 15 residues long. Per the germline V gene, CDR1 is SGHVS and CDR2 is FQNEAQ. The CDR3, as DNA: TGTGCCAGCAGCTTAGGTACTCACTCTATCTATGAGCAGTTCTTC. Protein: CASSLGTHSIYEQFF.

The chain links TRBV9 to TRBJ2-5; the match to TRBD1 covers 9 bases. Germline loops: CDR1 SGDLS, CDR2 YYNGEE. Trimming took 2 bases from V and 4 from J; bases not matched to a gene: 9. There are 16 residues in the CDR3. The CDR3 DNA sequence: TGTGCCAGCAGCGTTTACCCCGGGACAGGGCGAGAGACCCAGTACTTC. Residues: CASSVYPGTGRETQYF.

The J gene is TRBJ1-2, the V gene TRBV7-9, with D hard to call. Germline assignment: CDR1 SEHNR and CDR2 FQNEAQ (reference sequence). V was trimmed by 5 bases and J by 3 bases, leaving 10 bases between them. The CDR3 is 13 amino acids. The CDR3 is CASSRSGYYGYTF. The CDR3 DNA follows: TGTGCCAGCAGCCGCTCCGGGTACTATGGCTACACCTTC.

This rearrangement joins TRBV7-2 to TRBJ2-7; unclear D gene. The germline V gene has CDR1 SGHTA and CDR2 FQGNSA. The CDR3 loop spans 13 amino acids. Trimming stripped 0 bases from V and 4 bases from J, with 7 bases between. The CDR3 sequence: CASSLAWLYEQYF. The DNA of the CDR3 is TGTGCCAGCAGCTTAGCTTGGCTTTACGAGCAGTACTTC.

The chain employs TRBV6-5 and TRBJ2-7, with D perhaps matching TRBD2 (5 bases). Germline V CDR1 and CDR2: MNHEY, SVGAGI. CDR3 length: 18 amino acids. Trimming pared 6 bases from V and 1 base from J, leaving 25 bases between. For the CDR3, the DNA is TGTGCCAGCAGCCTAAACGGGGATCTAGGGCTCGGTTCCTACGAGCAGTACTTC. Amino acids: CASSLNGDLGLGSYEQYF.

CDR3: CASRLGQEIAPLHF. The CDR3 bases are TGTGCCAGCAGGCTGGGACAGGAAATAGCACCCCTCCACTTT. The chain has TRBV28 and TRBJ1-6, with 8 positions matching TRBD1. This CDR3 has 14 amino acids. V was clipped by 6 bases and J by 11 bases; unmatched bases: 9. CDR1 is MDHEN, CDR2 SYDVKM, per germline. Full variable domain (missing parts from reference TRBV28 and TRBJ1-6): DVKVTQSSRYLVKRTGEKVFLECVQDMDHENMFWYRQDPGLGLRLIYFSYDVKMKEKGDIPEGYSVSREKKERFSLILESASTNQTSMYLCASRLGQEIAPLHFGNGTRLTVT.

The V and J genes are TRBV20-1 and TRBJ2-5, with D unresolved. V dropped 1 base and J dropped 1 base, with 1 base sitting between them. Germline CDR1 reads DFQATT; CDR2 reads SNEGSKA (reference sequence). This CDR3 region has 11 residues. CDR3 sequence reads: CSARVQETQYF. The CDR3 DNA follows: TGCAGTGCTAGAGTCCAAGAGACCCAGTACTTC.

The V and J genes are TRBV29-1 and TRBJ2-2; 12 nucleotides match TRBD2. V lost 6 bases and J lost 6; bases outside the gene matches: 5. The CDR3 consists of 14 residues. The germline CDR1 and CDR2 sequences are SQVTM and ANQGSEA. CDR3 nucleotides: TGCAGCGTCTCTAGCGGGAGGGCCGCCGGGGAGCTGTTTTTT. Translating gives CSVSSGRAAGELFF.

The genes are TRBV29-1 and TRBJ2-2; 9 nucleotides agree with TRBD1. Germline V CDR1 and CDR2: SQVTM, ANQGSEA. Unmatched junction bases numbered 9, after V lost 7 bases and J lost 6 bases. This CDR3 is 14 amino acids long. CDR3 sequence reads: CSATKRQGAGELFF. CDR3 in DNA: TGCAGCGCCACCAAGCGACAGGGGGCCGGGGAGCTGTTTTTT.

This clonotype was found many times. Here the CDR3 reads CASSLESDTQYF. The CDR3 DNA is TGTGCCAGCAGCTTAGAGTCAGATACGCAGTATTTT. The rearrangement joins TRBV7-6 to TRBJ2-3; D uncertain. The V gene's germline CDR1 is SGHVS and CDR2 FNYEAQ. The V gene lost 1 base and the J gene lost 4 bases, with 3 bases spanning the gap. The CDR3 contains 12 residues.

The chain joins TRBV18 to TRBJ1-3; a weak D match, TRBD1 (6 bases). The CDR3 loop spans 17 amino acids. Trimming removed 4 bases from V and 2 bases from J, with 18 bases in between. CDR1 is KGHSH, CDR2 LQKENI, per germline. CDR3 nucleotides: TGTGCCAGCTCACAATCAGATCCGGGGGCTACTGGAAACACCATATATTTT. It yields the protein CASSQSDPGATGNTIYF.

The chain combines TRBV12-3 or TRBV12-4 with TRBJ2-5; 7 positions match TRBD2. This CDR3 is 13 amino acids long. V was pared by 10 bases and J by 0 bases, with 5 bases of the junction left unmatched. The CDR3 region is CATTGGYQETQYF. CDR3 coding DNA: TGTGCCACCACCGGGGGGTACCAAGAGACCCAGTACTTC.